The following is a TCR beta chain sequence with its context. The antigen remains undetermined. Using immunoSEQ multiplex PCR, the repertoire was profiled, and TCRdb retains in-frame clones only, with some absent. This sample has around 71,000 clones, with about 65% found just once. Germline V gives CDR1 SGHRS, CDR2 YFSETQ. V was cut by 5 bases and J by 8 bases, with 16 bases left in between. The CDR3 consists of 14 residues. Antigen-specific CD4+ T cells were expanded with viral peptide pools in the ViraFEST assay before sequencing. Having been cultured for less than 13 days, the cells underwent CD4+ T cell isolation. Nobody among the vaccine recipients had prior SARS-CoV-2 infection (nucleocapsid antibodies were negative). These data come from a study of vaccination effects on CD4 cells after COVID-19. General observations from the study: By a late point after vaccination, infection- and vaccine-induced clones had shrunk markedly through clonal contraction.

The sequencing used CD4+ T cells from PBMCs cultured with HCoV-OC43 spike peptides, collected before COVID-19 vaccination. Specified subset: HCoV-OC43 spike overlapping peptide pool stimulation. This clonotype was sampled from a human donor who received a COVID-19 vaccine. The rearrangement joins TRBV5-1 to TRBJ1-4, with D possibly TRBD1 on 6 matching bases. CDR3 in DNA: TGCGCCAGCAGTGGGGGCCAAGTCGGGGAAAAACTGTTTTTT. Encoded protein: CASSGGQVGEKLFF.